The sample holds many counts of the clone carrying this T cell receptor (beta chain). What it binds is unknown. Amplification by 5'RACE using constant-segment primers produced TCR alpha and TCR beta cDNA libraries that carried sample barcodes and UMIs. One entry per CDR3 protein results from TCRdb running MiXCR on the 5' RACE reads. In the table there are some 100,000 distinct CDR3 sequences, 11% of which are singletons. The data belong to a study of T-cell memory formation after mild COVID-19. Study findings and constraints: Clones that contracted from day 15 to 85 were balanced CD4/CD8, while later expanders leaned CD4+.

CDR3 length: 14 amino acids. V lost 8 bases and J lost 6; bases outside the gene matches: 15. Germline assignment: CDR1 DFQATT and CDR2 SNEGSKA (reference sequence). The clonotype originates from a man aged 18-30 years who had mild COVID-19 (a few samples of this study predate the infection). Cell type and time point are not known. The sequenced sample consisted of PBMCs or a T cell subset sorted from them (not recorded which). This sequence joins TRBV20-1 and TRBJ1-2; 7 bases align to TRBD1. The chain's CDR3 is CSSNNPGQGDGYTF. CDR3 nucleotide sequence: TGCAGTTCGAACAACCCGGGCCAGGGGGATGGCTACACCTTC.